This T cell receptor (beta chain) was sequenced in a study of T cells in Graves' hyperthyroidism and ophthalmopathy. Researchers took RNA transcripts and amplified the TCR beta CDR3 regions from them. TCR CDR3 underwent first-round RT-PCR with the HTBI primer set. TCRdb itself ran the multiplex PCR reads through MiXCR, one entry per CDR3 protein. The sample carries some 560,000 distinct CDR3 sequences, 14% recorded once. Patients were excluded because of uncontrolled infection, other autoimmune disease, pregnancy or lactation. This clonotype occurred many times. The CDR3 length is 16 residues. Germline V gives CDR1 SGHAT, CDR2 FQNNGV. V gave up 1 base and J gave up 5 bases; unmatched junction bases: 6.

Sequences were obtained from blood. This chain uses TRBV11-2 with TRBJ2-5, with 11 bases aligning to TRBD2. The clonotype originates from a woman in her 40s with Graves' hyperthyroidism. The DNA of the CDR3 is TGTGCCAGCAGCTTAGTAGCGGGAGGGGGCGGGGAGACCCAGTACTTC. It specifies CASSLVAGGGGETQYF. Full variable domain (outside the CDR3, taken from reference TRBV11-2 and TRBJ2-5): EAGVAQSPRYKIIEKRQSVAFWCNPISGHATLYWYQQILGQGPKLLIQFQNNGVVDDSQLPKDRFSAERLKGVDSTLKIQPAKLEDSAVYLCASSLVAGGGGETQYFGPGTRLLVL.